This record covers a single T cell receptor (beta chain). The antigen is undetermined. Sequenced by immunoSEQ multiplex PCR; TCRdb stores in-frame clones only, minus some. This table holds tens of thousands of clones, approximately 91% found once. Per the germline V gene, CDR1 is SGHAT and CDR2 is FQNNGV. This CDR3 contains 15 residues. V shed 4 bases and J 3 bases; nucleotides not matched to a gene: 6. The data stem from a study of OX40 agonist ivuxolimab in advanced cancers. Study-level information: Patients received ivuxolimab, an agonistic anti-OX40 (CD134) antibody. Patient treatment consisted of intravenous ivuxolimab administration every 2 weeks at 0.01 to 10 mg/kg. Findings of the study overall: Not determined was the antigen specificity of the expanded peripheral T cells. Blood T cells, both CD4+ and CD8+, expanded clonally by week 6 at 0.1 to 3.0 mg/kg.

Sample: CD4+ or CD8+ T cells sorted from blood, taken in a trial of the OX40 agonist ivuxolimab. This chain connects TRBV11-2 to TRBJ2-7, with 10 bases matching TRBD1. The sequence came from an adult with an advanced solid tumor such as melanoma, head and neck, liver or kidney cancer. This chain's CDR3 is CASSSGTGAHYEQYF. The CDR3 DNA reads TGTGCCAGCAGCTCCGGGACAGGGGCCCACTACGAGCAGTACTTC.